This T cell receptor (beta chain) was captured in a study of tumor and adjacent non-tumor tissue in lung cancer (dated by TCRdb to the late 2010s). With regard to the full study: The cohort included around twelve adenocarcinoma, a couple of squamous cell carcinoma and 1 small cell lung cancer patients. The 15 or so patients were aged roughly 30 to 76 years, included approximately ten men and 5 women, and had TNM stage I to III disease. Sequencing produced 100 million to 150 million productive TCRbeta reads in total, an average of about 4.2 million reads per sample. Using bulk TCRbeta repertoires from around 15 lung cancer patients, the study set lung tumor tissue side by side with matched distant non-tumor lung tissue. TCRbeta CDR3 sequencing was performed on thirty paired specimens, with one tumor sample and one normal lung sample collected per patient. The paper's findings and limits, for the study overall: Neither the sequencing platform nor unique molecular identifiers are named or mentioned anywhere in the methods. Only around 15 patients were included in the cohort, and the need for larger samples and more detailed clinical data was noted by the authors. Tumor tissue showed significantly greater TCR diversity (inverse Simpson) than normal lung tissue (approximately 430 vs 150, P = 0.0075, Mann-Whitney U test). In normal lung, the top 100 clones accounted for a significantly larger cumulative share of the repertoire than in tumor tissue. Because peripheral blood was not sequenced, the blood TCRbeta repertoires of the lung cancer patients in the study went unexamined. TCR diversity was significantly higher in younger patients, and higher tumor TCR diversity was associated with shorter overall and disease-free survival.

RNA was extracted from bulk unsorted tissue and checked for quality with a NanoDrop ND-1000 and an Agilent 2100. The normal lung samples consisted of distant non-tumor tissue collected more than 3 cm from the tumor edge. Newly diagnosed lung cancer patients without prior chemotherapy who had been admitted for thoracic surgery in China between August and November 2014 were enrolled as donors. Anyone who had undergone radiotherapy or chemotherapy before, or who had another cancer at the same time, was left out of the study. Surgical tissue pieces of 1-2 cm3 were preserved in RNAlater solution and stored at -80 °C until use. About this clonotype itself: Its antigen has not been determined. One end of the junction does not line up with germline, which may come from a read error.

The library was obtained by multiplex PCR. The listed sequencing device is Illumina HiSeq 2500. TCRbeta libraries were constructed through three rounds of nested PCR with primers (Table S4) according to protocols modified from ARM-PCR. Before sequencing, PCR products in the 200-500 bp range were cut out of the gel and cleaned up using the QIAquick gel extraction kit. As for how the authors treated the data: Reads were cleaned using Trimmomatic, were merged into complete CDR3 sequences using FLASH, and were assigned to V(D)J germline segments using MiTCR. Clonal diversity was computed as the inverse Simpson's index with VDJtools. A read counted as productive if the sequence was in-frame and lacked a premature stop codon. TCRdb reran the public reads through fastp at Q25 and MiXCR, keeping productive beta chains. Rows with a matching CDR3 protein are joined into one entry that keeps the most common DNA and genes. TCRdb assigned the V and J calls; the authors' analysis was not used. This sample lists around 39,000 distinct CDR3 sequences; 60% were detected once. The ten most abundant clones make up around 45% of the sample.

The germline V gene (reference sequence) sets CDR1 to SGHAT and CDR2 to FQDESV. From the cysteine up to the phenylalanine, the CDR3 has a length of 15 residues. The kept DNA is CDR3 alone, 45 bases in frame from the first base. Sequencing was performed on distant non-tumor lung tissue. The receptor was isolated from a man aged 45 to 65 with non-small cell lung cancer. The chain uses TRBV11-1 and TRBJ2-1; the D gene is unclear. In nucleotides, the sequence is TGTGCCAGCAACGATCCGGCCCGGGCCTACAATGAGCAATTCTTC. The translation is CASNDPARAYNEQFF.